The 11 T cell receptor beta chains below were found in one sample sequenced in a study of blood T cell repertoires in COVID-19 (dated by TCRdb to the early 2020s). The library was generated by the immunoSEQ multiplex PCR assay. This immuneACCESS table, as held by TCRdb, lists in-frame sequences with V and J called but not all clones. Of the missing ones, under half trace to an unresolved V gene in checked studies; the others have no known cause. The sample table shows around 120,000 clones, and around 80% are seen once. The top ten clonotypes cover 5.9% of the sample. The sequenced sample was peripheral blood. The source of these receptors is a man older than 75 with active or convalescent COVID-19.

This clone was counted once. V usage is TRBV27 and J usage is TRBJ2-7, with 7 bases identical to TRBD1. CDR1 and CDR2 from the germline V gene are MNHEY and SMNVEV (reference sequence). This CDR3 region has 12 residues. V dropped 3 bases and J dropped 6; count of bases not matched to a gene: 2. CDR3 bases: TGTGCCAGCAGTTTGAGGGGGCGCGAGCAGTACTTC. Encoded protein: CASSLRGREQYF.

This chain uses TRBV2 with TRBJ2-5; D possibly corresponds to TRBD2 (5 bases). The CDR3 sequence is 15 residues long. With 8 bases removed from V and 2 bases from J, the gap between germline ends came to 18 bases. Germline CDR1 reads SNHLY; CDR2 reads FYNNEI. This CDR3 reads CASAPRSSAQETQYF. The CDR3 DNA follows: TGTGCCAGCGCTCCTAGGAGTAGCGCTCAAGAGACCCAGTACTTC.

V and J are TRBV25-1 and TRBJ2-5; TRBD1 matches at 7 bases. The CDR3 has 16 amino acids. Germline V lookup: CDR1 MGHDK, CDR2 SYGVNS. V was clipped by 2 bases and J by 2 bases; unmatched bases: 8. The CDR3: CASSEMRDSKQETQYF. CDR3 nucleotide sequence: TGTGCCAGCAGTGAAATGAGGGACAGCAAACAAGAGACCCAGTACTTC.

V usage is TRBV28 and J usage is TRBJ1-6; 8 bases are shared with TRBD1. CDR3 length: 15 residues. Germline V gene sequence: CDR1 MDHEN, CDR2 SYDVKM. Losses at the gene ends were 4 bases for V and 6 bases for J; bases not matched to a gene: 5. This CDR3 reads CASSSGTGFNSPLHF. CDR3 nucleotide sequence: TGTGCCAGCAGTTCCGGGACAGGTTTTAATTCACCCCTCCACTTT.

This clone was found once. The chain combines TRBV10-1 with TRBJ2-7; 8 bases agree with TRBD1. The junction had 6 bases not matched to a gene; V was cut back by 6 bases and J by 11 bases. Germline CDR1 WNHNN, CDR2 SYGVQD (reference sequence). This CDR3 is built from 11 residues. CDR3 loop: CASRIPGQEYF. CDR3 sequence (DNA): TGCGCCAGCAGAATACCGGGACAGGAGTACTTC.

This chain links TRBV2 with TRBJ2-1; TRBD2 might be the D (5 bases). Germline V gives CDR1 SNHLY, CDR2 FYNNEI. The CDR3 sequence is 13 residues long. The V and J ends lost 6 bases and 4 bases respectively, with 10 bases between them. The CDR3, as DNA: TGTGCCAGCAGGGCGGGCCTATACAATGAGCAGTTCTTC. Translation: CASRAGLYNEQFF.

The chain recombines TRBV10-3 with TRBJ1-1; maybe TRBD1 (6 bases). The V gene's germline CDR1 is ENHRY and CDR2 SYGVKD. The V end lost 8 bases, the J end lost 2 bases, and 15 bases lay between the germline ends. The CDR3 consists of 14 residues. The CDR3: CAISRDMVNTEAFF. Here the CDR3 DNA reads TGTGCCATCTCCCGGGACATGGTAAACACTGAAGCTTTCTTT.

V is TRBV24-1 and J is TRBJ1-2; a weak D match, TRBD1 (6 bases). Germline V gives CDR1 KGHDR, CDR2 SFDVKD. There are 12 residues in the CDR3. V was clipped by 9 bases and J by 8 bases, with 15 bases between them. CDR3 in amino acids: CATGGGQHGYTF. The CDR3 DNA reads TGTGCCACCGGGGGGGGCCAACACGGCTACACCTTC.

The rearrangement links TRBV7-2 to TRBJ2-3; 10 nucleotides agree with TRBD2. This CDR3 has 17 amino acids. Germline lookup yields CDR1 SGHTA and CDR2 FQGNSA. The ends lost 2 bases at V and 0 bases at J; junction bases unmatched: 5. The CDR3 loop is CASSLQRGGPSTDTQYF. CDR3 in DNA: TGTGCCAGCAGCTTACAGCGGGGGGGGCCAAGCACAGATACGCAGTATTTT.

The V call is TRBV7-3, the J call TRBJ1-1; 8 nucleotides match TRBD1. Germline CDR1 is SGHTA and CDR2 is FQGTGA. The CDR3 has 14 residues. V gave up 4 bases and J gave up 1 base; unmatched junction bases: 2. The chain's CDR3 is CASSSGTGNTEAFF. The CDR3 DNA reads TGTGCCAGCAGCTCAGGGACAGGGAACACTGAAGCTTTCTTT.

CDR3 amino acids: CARDGLYGYTF. The CDR3 DNA reads as TGTGCTAGAGACGGGTTATATGGCTACACCTTC. This chain uses TRBV12-5 with TRBJ1-2; D call uncertain. Germline V lookup: CDR1 LGHNT, CDR2 FRNRAP. The V and J ends lost 9 bases and 5 bases respectively, with 10 bases between them. CDR3 length equals 11 residues.